This entry describes one T cell receptor beta chain. Its antigen is not known. These data belong to a study of early stage breast cancer tumors. For the study at large: Of fewer than 20 invasive breast tumors, about a dozen were hormone receptor-positive, HER2-negative.

Findings of the study overall: Tumor and normal breast were distinguished via blood comparison in about 90% of the 16 patients.

Clones were sequenced by immunoSEQ multiplex PCR, and TCRdb holds only the in-frame ones, with some missing. The data contain fewer than 70,000 clones, approximately 80% of them singletons. The germline gives CDR1 SGDLS, CDR2 YYNGEE. This CDR3 is built from 16 residues. V was clipped by 4 bases and J by 3 bases, with 18 bases between them. This clonotype was obtained from a person aged 40 to 49 with breast cancer. The chain joins TRBV9 to TRBJ2-3; a possible D gene is TRBD1 (7 bases). Sequencing used blood. CDR3 nucleotide sequence: TGTGCCAGCAGCACGCGGGACAGTCGATTGACAGATACGCAGTATTTT. It specifies CASSTRDSRLTDTQYF.